The 25 T cell receptor beta chains below come from one sample, sequenced in a study of T cell responses to AZD1222 COVID-19 vaccine (dated by TCRdb to 2020 to 2023). The library was built by means of the immunoSEQ multiplex PCR assay. Entries here come from immuneACCESS through TCRdb and include only in-frame sequences with V and J called. Some clones fail to appear in such tables; in the studies checked, an unresolved V gene covers under half of the shortfall, and the cause of the remainder is unknown. In all, the sample holds approximately 140,000 clones, and 94% of those were seen once. Roughly 1.2% of the sample belongs to the ten largest clones. The time point label corresponds to: baseline before first vaccination. The sample in question was peripheral blood, obtained on day 0 of AZD1222 vaccination. These receptors were obtained from an adult in good health.

The chain is built from TRBV6-1 and TRBJ1-5; D is perhaps TRBD1 (5 bases). The germline V gene has CDR1 MNHNS and CDR2 SASEGT. The CDR3 sequence is 14 residues long. Trimming took 3 bases from V and 2 from J, leaving 8 bases between them. CDR3 loop: CASSDLQGNQPQHF. The CDR3 bases are TGTGCCAGCAGTGATCTACAGGGCAATCAGCCCCAGCATTTT.

V usage is TRBV29-1 and J usage is TRBJ1-1; 7 bases line up with TRBD1. Germline-derived CDR1 and CDR2 are SQVTM and ANQGSEA. J lost 0 bases, V lost 3 bases, and 13 bases had no gene match. The CDR3 totals 17 residues. The CDR3 reads CSVEPDRTGYMNTEAFF. The CDR3 DNA reads TGCAGCGTTGAGCCCGACCGGACAGGCTACATGAACACTGAAGCTTTCTTT.

The CDR3 nucleotides are TGTGCCACCAGCAGAGGTGGAGTTGTTAGGGCAAGGACAGTCGCAGATACGCAGTATTTT. Protein: CATSRGGVVRARTVADTQYF. This rearrangement joins TRBV15 to TRBJ2-3; the D gene is possibly TRBD1 (6 bases). Trimming cost V 1 base and J 4 bases, with 27 bases left between them. There are 20 residues in the CDR3. The germline gives CDR1 LNHNV, CDR2 YYDKDF (reference sequence).

The chain links TRBV7-2 to TRBJ2-3, with D possibly TRBD2 on 7 matching bases. Germline V gives CDR1 SGHTA, CDR2 FQGNSA. The CDR3 extends over 15 amino acids. Trimming pared 1 base from V and 5 bases from J, leaving 13 bases between. The chain's CDR3 is CASSLVGGAKDTQYF. CDR3 DNA: TGTGCCAGCAGCTTAGTTGGGGGGGCCAAAGATACGCAGTATTTT.

The rearrangement links TRBV28 to TRBJ2-2; D is ambiguous. The germline CDR1 and CDR2 sequences are MDHEN and SYDVKM. The CDR3 is 12 residues long. V was pared by 7 bases and J by 7 bases, with 10 bases between. The CDR3 protein is CASTVSLGELFF. The CDR3 DNA sequence: TGTGCCAGCACCGTAAGCCTCGGGGAGCTGTTTTTT.

The gene calls are TRBV18 and TRBJ1-1; D is uncertain. The germline V gene encodes CDR1 KGHSH and CDR2 LQKENI. V shed 0 bases and J shed 3 bases, with 5 bases lying between them. There are 13 residues in the CDR3. The CDR3 sequence is CASSPPADTEAFF. CDR3 nucleotide sequence: TGTGCCAGCTCACCACCGGCGGACACTGAAGCTTTCTTT.

This chain joins TRBV7-6 and TRBJ2-1; D gene unclear. The CDR3 is made up of 18 amino acids. Germline V gene data show CDR1 as SGHVS and CDR2 as FNYEAQ. V lost 1 base and J lost 5, with 21 bases in between. This chain's CDR3 is CASSLDYRASPVDNEQFF. The CDR3 DNA follows: TGTGCCAGCAGCTTAGACTATCGGGCCAGCCCCGTTGACAATGAGCAGTTCTTC.

The chain couples TRBV5-1 to TRBJ1-1; D is possibly TRBD1 (6 bases). The germline CDR1 and CDR2 sequences are SGHRS and YFSETQ. V shed 2 bases and J shed 4 bases, with 21 bases lying between them. The CDR3 contains 17 residues. CDR3: CASSFSPGGGGSTEAFF. As DNA, the CDR3 is TGCGCCAGCAGCTTTTCTCCGGGAGGGGGAGGGAGCACTGAAGCTTTCTTT.

CDR3 in amino acids: CASSLPTGGGGYTF. Written as DNA, the CDR3 is TGTGCCAGCAGTTTACCGACAGGGGGGGGTGGCTACACCTTC. The chain joins TRBV28 to TRBJ1-2; 9 bases are shared with TRBD1. The germline V gene has CDR1 MDHEN and CDR2 SYDVKM. With V trimmed by 2 bases and J by 7 bases, 5 bases remained unmatched. The CDR3 has 14 amino acids.

The chain uses TRBV27 and TRBJ2-7, with a tentative D call TRBD2 (7 bases). Germline CDR1 reads MNHEY; CDR2 reads SMNVEV (reference sequence). The V end lost 3 bases, the J end lost 3 bases, and 15 bases lay between the germline ends. The CDR3 loop spans 15 amino acids. CDR3 loop: CASSFWGGARYEQYV. The CDR3 DNA follows: TGTGCCAGCAGTTTTTGGGGGGGCGCTCGCTACGAGCAGTACGTC.

The V and J genes are TRBV2 and TRBJ2-6; D ambiguous. The CDR3 consists of 12 residues. Trimming took off 11 bases at V and 4 bases at J, with 9 bases between the two ends. Germline V CDR1 and CDR2: SNHLY, FYNNEI. The CDR3, as DNA: TGTGCCGGCCTTGCCGGGGCCAACGTCCTGACTTTC. Translation gives CAGLAGANVLTF. The full variable domain, with the rest looked up from reference TRBV2 and TRBJ2-6, is EPEVTQTPSHQVTQMGQEVILRCVPISNHLYFYWYRQILGQKVEFLVSFYNNEISEKSEIFDDQFSVERPDGSNFTLKIRSTKLEDSAMYFCAGLAGANVLTFGAGSRLTVL.

This clone was found once. This chain uses TRBV29-1 with TRBJ1-2; TRBD1 is a possible D gene (5 bases). This CDR3 has 12 residues. The V and J ends lost 6 bases and 4 bases respectively, with 12 bases between them. Germline V gene data show CDR1 as SQVTM and CDR2 as ANQGSEA. For the CDR3, the DNA is TGCAGCGTCCGACAGAGGACCTATGGCTACACCTTC. Translating gives CSVRQRTYGYTF.

The genes are TRBV7-8 and TRBJ1-6; D not resolved. Germline V gene data show CDR1 as SGHVS and CDR2 as FQNEAQ. The CDR3 covers 17 residues. Trimming took 5 bases from V and 6 from J, leaving 20 bases between them. The DNA for the CDR3 is TGTGCCAGCAGCGACTCCTTGTTCGGGCGGTCTAATTCACCCCTCCACTTT. Translating it yields CASSDSLFGRSNSPLHF.

The chain has TRBV7-8 and TRBJ1-1, with D hard to call. This CDR3 comprises 13 residues. Per the germline V gene, CDR1 is SGHVS and CDR2 is FQNEAQ. Trimming removed 2 bases at V and 3 bases at J, with 7 bases between. The CDR3 reads CASSLTGHTEAFF. Written as DNA, the CDR3 is TGTGCCAGCAGCTTAACTGGGCACACTGAAGCTTTCTTT.

The rearrangement uses TRBV30 and TRBJ1-6; D call uncertain. CDR3 size: 12 residues. Germline lookup yields CDR1 GTSNPN and CDR2 SVGIG (reference sequence). CDR3 nucleotide sequence: TGTGCGATGCCGGGTCGGAATTCACCCCTCCACTTT. As protein: CAMPGRNSPLHF.

The rearrangement uses TRBV28 and TRBJ1-6; D is unclear. CDR1 is MDHEN, CDR2 SYDVKM, per germline. V shed 2 bases and J shed 0 bases, with 11 bases lying between them. The CDR3 spans 17 residues. In nucleotides, the CDR3 is TGTGCCAGCAGTTTACAATCAGCGAGCTCCTATAATTCACCCCTCCACTTT. Amino acids: CASSLQSASSYNSPLHF. Full variable domain (missing parts from reference TRBV28 and TRBJ1-6): DVKVTQSSRYLVKRTGEKVFLECVQDMDHENMFWYRQDPGLGLRLIYFSYDVKMKEKGDIPEGYSVSREKKERFSLILESASTNQTSMYLCASSLQSASSYNSPLHFGNGTRLTVT.

The count of this clone is one. V usage is TRBV2 and J usage is TRBJ1-5; D call uncertain. Trimming took off 3 bases at V and 2 bases at J, with 11 bases between the two ends. The CDR3 is 15 amino acids. Germline V gives CDR1 SNHLY, CDR2 FYNNEI. The CDR3 bases are TGTGCCAGCAGTGAGGGCCCGAAGGGCAATCAGCCCCAGCATTTT. Residues: CASSEGPKGNQPQHF.

The chain employs TRBV18 and TRBJ1-1, with 11 bases fitting TRBD1. J was trimmed by 7 bases and V by 5 bases; bases with no gene match: 6. Germline loops: CDR1 KGHSH, CDR2 LQKENI. There are 14 residues in the CDR3. DNA of the CDR3: TGTGCCAGCTCAAAGGACAGGGGGCAAATTGAAGCTTTCTTT. Translated: CASSKDRGQIEAFF. The full variable domain, rest sourced from reference TRBV18 and TRBJ1-1, is NAGVMQNPRHLVRRRGQEARLRCSPMKGHSHVYWYRQLPEEGLKFMVYLQKENIIDESGMPKERFSAEFPKEGPSILRIQQVVRGDSAAYFCASSKDRGQIEAFFGQGTRLTVV.

For this clone: The junction departs from germline at one end; a sequencing error may be responsible. The V call is TRBV5-8, the J call TRBJ2-1, with 8 bases that match TRBD2. CDR3 length equals 15 residues. CDR1 and CDR2 (germline): SGHTS, YDEGEE. In nucleotides, the CDR3 is TGTGCCGGCAGCGGGGGCCTGAGCTCCTACAATGAGCAGTTCTTC. It is translated as CAGSGGLSSYNEQFF.

The chain recombines TRBV19 with TRBJ2-7; a possible D gene is TRBD1 (5 bases). CDR1 is LNHDA, CDR2 SQIVND, per germline (reference sequence). Trimming took off 5 bases at V and 4 bases at J, with 12 bases between the two ends. The length of the CDR3 is 13 residues. The CDR3 DNA sequence: TGTGCCAGTAGTCCCGGACACTCTTACGAGCAGTACGTC. This sequence encodes CASSPGHSYEQYV.

This rearrangement joins TRBV9 to TRBJ1-4; D unresolved. V was pared by 0 bases and J by 4 bases, with 10 bases between. This CDR3 contains 15 residues. The germline V gene has CDR1 SGDLS and CDR2 YYNGEE. The chain's CDR3 is CASSVEGRSNEKLFF. The CDR3 nucleotides are TGTGCCAGCAGCGTAGAGGGCAGAAGTAATGAAAAACTGTTTTTT.

The count of this clone is one. J is TRBJ1-1 and V is TRBV19, with D perhaps TRBD1 (6 bases). This CDR3 has 14 residues. V lost 1 base, J lost 4 bases, and 10 bases lay in between. Germline loops: CDR1 LNHDA, CDR2 SQIVND (reference sequence). CDR3 sequence reads: CASSIAGGGTEAFF. CDR3 nucleotide sequence: TGTGCCAGTAGTATAGCTGGAGGGGGCACTGAAGCTTTCTTT.

The chain has TRBV5-4 and TRBJ2-1; no reliable D call. The CDR3 is 12 residues long. Germline CDR1 and CDR2: SGHNT and YYREEE (reference sequence). Trimming removed 1 base from V and 6 bases from J, with 5 bases in between. This CDR3 reads CASSLPPNEQFF. The CDR3 DNA reads TGTGCCAGCAGCTTGCCCCCCAATGAGCAGTTCTTC.

V gene TRBV28 combines with J gene TRBJ1-1; 7 bases align to TRBD1. The length of the CDR3 is 15 residues. Germline V gene sequence: CDR1 MDHEN, CDR2 SYDVKM. Unmatched junction bases numbered 8, after V lost 6 bases and J lost 1 base. CDR3 bases: TGTGCCAGCAGCCGAAGACAGGGTACGAACACTGAAGCTTTCTTT. Amino acids: CASSRRQGTNTEAFF.

V gene TRBV29-1 combines with J gene TRBJ1-4; D gene ambiguous. V lost 4 bases and J lost 3, with 9 bases in between. Germline V gene data show CDR1 as SQVTM and CDR2 as ANQGSEA. The CDR3 is 13 amino acids. CDR3 loop: CSVAGLANEKLFF. CDR3 DNA sequence: TGCAGCGTTGCGGGCTTAGCTAATGAAAAACTGTTTTTT.